This T cell receptor (beta chain) stems from a study of identifying expanded T cells in peripheral blood. Study-level points and caveats: Variance in clone template counts between two-week samples significantly increased with total template count across all healthy donors.

Sequencing used immunoSEQ multiplex PCR; TCRdb keeps in-frame clones, though not all of them. The sample has about 81,000 clones; over 80% are singletons. Per germline, CDR1 MGHRA and CDR2 YSYEKL. V dropped 3 bases and J dropped 5; count of bases not matched to a gene: 8. The CDR3 runs 16 residues. A note on this clone: Its target is not known.

No infections or other immune events were documented during collection. The clonotype originates from a person aged 18 to 69 in good health. Sequencing was done on a sample of blood. The chain employs TRBV4-1 and TRBJ2-3; 10 bases are shared with TRBD2. CDR3 in amino acids: CASSHSRLAGEDTQYF. CDR3 nucleotides: TGCGCCAGCAGCCATTCCCGGCTAGCGGGAGAAGATACGCAGTATTTT.